The 25 T cell receptor beta chains below come from one sample, sequenced in a study of shared clonotypes between healthy human individuals (dated by TCRdb to 2018 to 2021). Library preparation was by the immunoSEQ multiplex PCR assay. The table comes from immuneACCESS by way of TCRdb, which keeps in-frame sequences with V and J called. Part of the clones is missing from these tables; in studies checked, under half for an unresolved V gene and the rest for unknown reasons. For this sample the table gives fewer than 1 million clones, of which about 96% were detected only once. Jointly, the top ten make up roughly 0.23% of the sample. CD8 naive samples were CD45RO-negative cells positively selected for CCR7, giving a CD45RA+CCR7+ population that excluded TemRA cells. Sequencing was carried out using naive CD8+ T cells sorted from blood. The cell subset or site label of this sample denotes: CD45RA+CCR7+. These receptors originate from a man aged 25 to 45 in good health.

The chain employs TRBV5-1 and TRBJ2-1; D gene uncertain. The ends were cut back, 0 bases at V and 4 bases at J, with 11 bases in the middle. Per germline, CDR1 SGHRS and CDR2 YFSETQ. This CDR3 spans 15 amino acids. CDR3: CASSLGVAKYNEQFF. CDR3 coding DNA: TGCGCCAGCAGCTTGGGGGTCGCGAAGTACAATGAGCAGTTCTTC.

This rearrangement joins TRBV10-2 to TRBJ1-4, with 9 bases aligning to TRBD1. This CDR3 has 17 amino acids. J gave up 8 bases and V 0 bases, and 10 bases lay outside the gene matches. Germline-derived CDR1 and CDR2 are WSHSY and SAAADI. This CDR3 reads CASSESAPGTGKEKLFF. The CDR3 DNA reads TGCGCCAGCAGTGAGTCGGCCCCCGGGACAGGGAAGGAAAAACTGTTTTTT.

The V call is TRBV10-3, the J call TRBJ2-7; a possible D gene is TRBD1 (6 bases). The CDR3 covers 13 residues. Germline V gene sequence: CDR1 ENHRY, CDR2 SYGVKD. The V gene lost 10 bases and the J gene lost 2 bases, with 15 bases spanning the gap. The CDR3 bases are TGTGCCACTTCTAGGGACAACCCCTACGAGCAGTACTTC. Residues: CATSRDNPYEQYF.

This rearrangement joins TRBV7-9 to TRBJ2-2; D might be TRBD1 (6 bases). V lost 5 bases and J 4 bases, leaving 14 bases between the germline ends. This CDR3 contains 15 residues. The germline V gene has CDR1 SEHNR and CDR2 FQNEAQ (reference sequence). The CDR3 nucleotides are TGTGCCAGCAGCCCAACAGGGCTGAGCACCGGGGAGCTGTTTTTT. It yields the protein CASSPTGLSTGELFF.

About this clone: An end of the junction does not agree with germline; a read error may underlie this. The V call is TRBV18, the J call TRBJ1-5, with D maybe TRBD1 (6 bases). The length of the CDR3 is 16 residues. Per germline, CDR1 KGHSH and CDR2 LQKENI. The CDR3 region is CTSSPGAGIRNQPQHF. The CDR3 DNA sequence: TGTACCAGCTCACCAGGGGCAGGGATCCGCAATCAGCCCCAGCATTTT.

This chain uses TRBV7-8 with TRBJ1-1; D unclear. Germline V gives CDR1 SGHVS, CDR2 FQNEAQ. The length of the CDR3 is 14 residues. The V end was cut by 0 bases, the J end by 4 bases, with 9 bases between. DNA for the CDR3: TGTGCCAGCAGCTTAGCAGTGGGTGTCACTGAAGCTTTCTTT. As protein: CASSLAVGVTEAFF.

The chain has TRBV7-6 and TRBJ2-4; no definite D call. The germline gives CDR1 SGHVS, CDR2 FNYEAQ. Between the trimmed V and J ends, which lost 7 bases and 9 bases, there was a span of 13 bases. This CDR3 has 12 residues. CDR3 in DNA: TGTGCCAGCACCCAGGTGAGTGGCATTCAGTACTTC. Protein product: CASTQVSGIQYF.

The chain combines TRBV7-8 with TRBJ2-7; weak D call: TRBD2 (5 bases). This CDR3 comprises 14 residues. Germline V gene data show CDR1 as SGHVS and CDR2 as FQNEAQ. Deletions cut 4 bases from V and 7 bases from J, with 17 bases between. The CDR3 sequence is CASSSDGGLLEQYF. CDR3 DNA sequence: TGTGCCAGCAGCTCGGACGGAGGACTTTTGGAGCAGTACTTC. Variable domain in full (rest from reference TRBV7-8 and TRBJ2-7): GAGVSQSPRYKVAKRGQDVALRCDPISGHVSLFWYQQALGQGPEFLTYFQNEAQLDKSGLPSDRFFAERPEGSVSTLKIQRTQQEDSAVYLCASSSDGGLLEQYFGPGTRLTVT.

The rearrangement links TRBV6-5 to TRBJ2-7; a weak D match, TRBD2 (6 bases). Germline V gene sequence: CDR1 MNHEY, CDR2 SVGAGI. V was pared by 2 bases and J by 4 bases, with 18 bases between. The CDR3 extends over 16 amino acids. CDR3 protein: CASSYAVTGVGYEQYF. CDR3 bases: TGTGCCAGCAGTTACGCGGTAACGGGAGTGGGGTACGAGCAGTACTTC.

The CDR3 coding sequence is TGTGCCAGCAGTGAAGGATGGAGGTGGGGTAACACTGAAGCTTTCTTT. Protein product: CASSEGWRWGNTEAFF. V is TRBV6-1 and J is TRBJ1-1; D gene ambiguous. CDR3 length: 16 residues. Germline V gives CDR1 MNHNS, CDR2 SASEGT. The V and J ends lost 1 base and 2 bases respectively, with 14 bases between them.

The gene calls are TRBV7-6 and TRBJ1-4; the D is unclear. V gave up 5 bases and J gave up 3 bases, with 10 bases separating them. CDR1 and CDR2 (germline): SGHVS, FNYEAQ. The CDR3 is 14 residues long. The CDR3 sequence: CASSEGLANEKLFF. The CDR3 bases are TGTGCCAGCAGCGAAGGGTTGGCTAATGAAAAACTGTTTTTT.

V usage is TRBV5-8 and J usage is TRBJ2-7; 9 bases agree with TRBD2. V was clipped by 0 bases and J by 0 bases; unmatched bases: 1. The CDR3 consists of 15 residues. Germline loops: CDR1 SGHTS, CDR2 YDEGEE. The CDR3 here is CASSLDSGSSYEQYF. The DNA for the CDR3 is TGTGCCAGCAGCTTGGATAGCGGGAGCTCCTACGAGCAGTACTTC.

The chain uses TRBV18 and TRBJ2-3, with D possibly being TRBD1 (6 bases). V shed 3 bases and J shed 2 bases, with 21 bases lying between them. Germline V lookup: CDR1 KGHSH, CDR2 LQKENI. This CDR3 is built from 18 residues. DNA for the CDR3: TGTGCCAGCTCACCTTACCCGCCGCAGGGGCCCATCACAGATACGCAGTATTTT. The encoded protein is CASSPYPPQGPITDTQYF. Complete variable domain (other parts from reference TRBV18 and TRBJ2-3): NAGVMQNPRHLVRRRGQEARLRCSPMKGHSHVYWYRQLPEEGLKFMVYLQKENIIDESGMPKERFSAEFPKEGPSILRIQQVVRGDSAAYFCASSPYPPQGPITDTQYFGPGTRLTVL.

The V and J genes are TRBV7-8 and TRBJ2-1, with 9 nucleotides matching TRBD2. Germline CDR1 SGHVS, CDR2 FQNEAQ. The CDR3 totals 15 residues. The ends lost 5 bases at V and 3 bases at J; junction bases unmatched: 5. The CDR3: CASSPGLASYNEQFF. DNA of the CDR3: TGTGCCAGCAGCCCGGGACTAGCTAGCTACAATGAGCAGTTCTTC.

The genes are TRBV7-9 and TRBJ2-7, with D unclear. V was cut by 5 bases and J by 0 bases, with 8 bases left in between. Germline V gene data show CDR1 as SEHNR and CDR2 as FQNEAQ (reference sequence). The CDR3 runs to 13 residues. DNA for the CDR3: TGTGCCAGCAGCCCTATCAGCTCCTACGAGCAGTACTTC. The encoded protein is CASSPISSYEQYF.

The chain carries TRBV9 and TRBJ1-2; possibly TRBD1 for D (5 bases). This CDR3 has 17 residues. The germline gives CDR1 SGDLS, CDR2 YYNGEE. Trimming cost V 0 bases and J 7 bases, with 22 bases left between them. The CDR3 loop is CASSVAPSAGRGRGYTF. CDR3 nucleotides: TGTGCCAGCAGCGTAGCCCCCTCGGCAGGGAGAGGTCGTGGCTACACCTTC.

The CDR3 loop reads CASSTGSPGEQYF. The CDR3, as DNA: TGTGCCAGCAGTACAGGGTCCCCGGGAGAGCAGTACTTC. The chain combines TRBV6-5 with TRBJ2-7, with D possibly being TRBD1 (6 bases). Trimming left V 5 bases short and J 7 bases short, with 15 bases between. Per the germline V gene, CDR1 is MNHEY and CDR2 is SVGAGI. This CDR3 comprises 13 residues.

This clone has a single count. DNA of the CDR3: TGTGCCTGGAGTTGGGGGGCAGTAGATAGCAATCAGCCCCAGCATTTT. This encodes CAWSWGAVDSNQPQHF. The chain has TRBV30 and TRBJ1-5; TRBD1 might be the D (6 bases). V was pared by 2 bases and J by 0 bases, with 14 bases between. CDR1 GTSNPN and CDR2 SVGIG come from the germline V gene (reference sequence). The CDR3 contains 16 residues. Variable domain in full (rest from reference TRBV30 and TRBJ1-5): SQTIHQWPATLVQPVGSPLSLECTVEGTSNPNLYWYRQAAGRGLQLLFYSVGIGQISSEVPQNLSASRPQDRQFILSSKKLLLSDSGFYLCAWSWGAVDSNQPQHFGDGTRLSIL.

This sequence joins TRBV7-6 and TRBJ2-2, with D possibly being TRBD1 (6 bases). The CDR3 contains 15 residues. The germline V gene has CDR1 SGHVS and CDR2 FNYEAQ. V was cut by 3 bases and J by 0 bases, with 8 bases left in between. For the CDR3, the DNA is TGTGCCAGCAGCTTCCCAGGGGCGAACACCGGGGAGCTGTTTTTT. This gives the protein CASSFPGANTGELFF. Variable domain in full (rest from reference TRBV7-6 and TRBJ2-2): GAGVSQSPRYKVTKRGQDVALRCDPISGHVSLYWYRQALGQGPEFLTYFNYEAQQDKSGLPNDRFSAERPEGSISTLTIQRTEQRDSAMYRCASSFPGANTGELFFGEGSRLTVL.

This chain links TRBV29-1 with TRBJ2-7; 10 positions agree with TRBD2. With V trimmed by 0 bases and J by 3 bases, 8 bases remained unmatched. This CDR3 region has 16 residues. Germline loops: CDR1 SQVTM, CDR2 ANQGSEA. CDR3 residues: CSVEDGLAGEVYEQYF. As DNA, the CDR3 is TGCAGCGTTGAAGATGGCCTAGCGGGAGAGGTCTACGAGCAGTACTTC.

The chain is built from TRBV7-6 and TRBJ2-1, with D hard to call. The CDR3 consists of 13 residues. V lost 2 bases, J lost 5 bases, and 7 bases lay in between. Germline CDR1 is SGHVS and CDR2 is FNYEAQ. The CDR3 bases are TGTGCCAGCAGCTTATCAGCCCACAATGAGCAGTTCTTC. Encoded protein: CASSLSAHNEQFF.

The chain carries TRBV5-4 and TRBJ2-7; the D gene is possibly TRBD1 (6 bases). With 1 base removed from V and 6 bases from J, the gap between germline ends came to 17 bases. The CDR3 contains 15 residues. CDR1 and CDR2 (germline): SGHNT, YYREEE (reference sequence). For the CDR3, the DNA is TGTGCCAGCAGCTTGATGGGGACACCTATTAGCGAGCAGTACTTC. This gives the protein CASSLMGTPISEQYF. Filled out from reference TRBV5-4 and TRBJ2-7, the complete variable domain reads ETGVTQSPTHLIKTRGQQVTLRCSSQSGHNTVSWYQQALGQGPQFIFQYYREEENGRGNFPPRFSGLQFPNYSSELNVNALELDDSALYLCASSLMGTPISEQYFGPGTRLTVT.

The rearrangement uses TRBV4-1 and TRBJ2-3; the D is unclear. Trimming pared 3 bases from V and 3 bases from J, leaving 7 bases between. Germline loops: CDR1 MGHRA, CDR2 YSYEKL. The CDR3 contains 13 residues. CDR3 in amino acids: CASSHDVTDTQYF. Written as DNA, the CDR3 is TGCGCCAGCAGCCACGATGTTACAGATACGCAGTATTTT.

The chain links TRBV27 to TRBJ2-5; D possibly uses TRBD1 or TRBD2 (5 bases each). Between the trimmed V and J ends, which lost 2 bases and 5 bases, there was a span of 18 bases. Germline V gene data show CDR1 as MNHEY and CDR2 as SMNVEV (reference sequence). The CDR3 has 16 amino acids. The CDR3 coding sequence is TGTGCCAGCAGTTTAAGAGGGGCAGGGATATATGAGACCCAGTACTTC. Its protein product is CASSLRGAGIYETQYF.

This chain uses TRBV7-9 with TRBJ1-1; D not certain. The V end was cut by 7 bases, the J end by 4 bases, with 13 bases between. Germline V gene lookup returns CDR1 SEHNR and CDR2 FQNEAQ (reference sequence). The CDR3 spans 13 residues. The CDR3 loop reads CASTSPVGTEAFF. The CDR3 nucleotides are TGTGCCAGCACGAGCCCGGTGGGCACTGAAGCTTTCTTT.